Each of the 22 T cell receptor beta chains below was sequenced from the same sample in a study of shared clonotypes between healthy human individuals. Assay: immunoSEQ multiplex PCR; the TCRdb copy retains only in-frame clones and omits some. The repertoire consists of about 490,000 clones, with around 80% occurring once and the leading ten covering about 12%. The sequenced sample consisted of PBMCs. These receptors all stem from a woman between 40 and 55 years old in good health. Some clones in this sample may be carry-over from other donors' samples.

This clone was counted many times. The CDR3 protein is CASTPGGSGNTIYF. The CDR3 region has the DNA TGTGCCAGTACCCCAGGCGGCTCTGGAAACACCATATATTTT. V is TRBV6-5 and J is TRBJ1-3; D not resolved. V lost 9 bases and J 0 bases, leaving 12 bases between the germline ends. The CDR3 has 14 residues. Germline-derived CDR1 and CDR2 are MNHEY and SVGAGI.

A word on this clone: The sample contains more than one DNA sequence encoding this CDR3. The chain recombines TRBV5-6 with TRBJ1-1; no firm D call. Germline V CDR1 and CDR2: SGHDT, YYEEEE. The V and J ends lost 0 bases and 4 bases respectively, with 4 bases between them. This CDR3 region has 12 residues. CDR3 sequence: CASSLVGTEAFF. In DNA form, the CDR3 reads TGTGCCAGCAGCTTGGTGGGCACTGAAGCTTTCTTT.

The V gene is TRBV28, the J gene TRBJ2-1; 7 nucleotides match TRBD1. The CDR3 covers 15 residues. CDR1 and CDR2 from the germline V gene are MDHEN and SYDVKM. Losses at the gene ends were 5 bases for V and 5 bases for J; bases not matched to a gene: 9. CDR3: CASSEQGLWNNEQFF. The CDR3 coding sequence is TGTGCCAGCAGTGAACAGGGGCTATGGAACAATGAGCAGTTCTTC. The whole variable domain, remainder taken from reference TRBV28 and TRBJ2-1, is DVKVTQSSRYLVKRTGEKVFLECVQDMDHENMFWYRQDPGLGLRLIYFSYDVKMKEKGDIPEGYSVSREKKERFSLILESASTNQTSMYLCASSEQGLWNNEQFFGPGTRLTVL.

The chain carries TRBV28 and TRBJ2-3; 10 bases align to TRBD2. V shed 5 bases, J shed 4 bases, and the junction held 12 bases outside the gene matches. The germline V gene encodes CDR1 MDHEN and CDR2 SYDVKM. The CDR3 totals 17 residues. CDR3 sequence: CASSRPGTSVGPDTQYF. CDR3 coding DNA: TGTGCCAGCAGTCGTCCCGGGACTAGCGTGGGGCCAGATACGCAGTATTTT.

The CDR3, as DNA: TGTGCCAGCAGTGCCCATTCACCCCTCCACTTT. Protein: CASSAHSPLHF. This chain connects TRBV6-4 to TRBJ1-6; no clear D. V gave up 4 bases and J gave up 8 bases, with 3 bases separating them. Germline loops: CDR1 MRHNA, CDR2 SNTAGT. The CDR3 has 11 residues.

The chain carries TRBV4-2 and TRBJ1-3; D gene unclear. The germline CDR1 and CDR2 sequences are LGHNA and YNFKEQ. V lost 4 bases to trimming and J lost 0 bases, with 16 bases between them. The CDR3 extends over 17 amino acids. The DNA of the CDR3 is TGTGCCAGCAGCCCCCAACCCGGCTACTCCTCTGGAAACACCATATATTTT. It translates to CASSPQPGYSSGNTIYF.

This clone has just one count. CDR3 coding DNA: TGTGCCAGCAGTTTAAGTGCGGGAAGCAATCAGCCCCAGCATTTT. It is translated as CASSLSAGSNQPQHF. The chain joins TRBV28 to TRBJ1-5; D is unclear. From germline, CDR1 is MDHEN and CDR2 SYDVKM. The CDR3 runs 15 residues. V lost 2 bases and J 1 base, leaving 9 bases between the germline ends.

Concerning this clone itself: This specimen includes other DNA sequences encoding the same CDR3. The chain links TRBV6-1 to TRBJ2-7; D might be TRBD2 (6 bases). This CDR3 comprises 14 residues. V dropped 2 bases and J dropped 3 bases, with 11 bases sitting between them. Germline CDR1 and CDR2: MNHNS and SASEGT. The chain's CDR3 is CASSEPGLLYEQYF. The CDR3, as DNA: TGTGCCAGCAGTGAACCGGGACTTCTCTACGAGCAGTACTTC.

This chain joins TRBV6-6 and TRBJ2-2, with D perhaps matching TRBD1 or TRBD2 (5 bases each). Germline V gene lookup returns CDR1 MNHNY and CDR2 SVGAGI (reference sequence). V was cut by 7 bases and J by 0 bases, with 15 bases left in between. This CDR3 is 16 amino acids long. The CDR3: CASTVGTAPNTGELFF. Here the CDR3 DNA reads TGTGCCAGCACCGTCGGGACGGCCCCGAACACCGGGGAGCTGTTTTTT.

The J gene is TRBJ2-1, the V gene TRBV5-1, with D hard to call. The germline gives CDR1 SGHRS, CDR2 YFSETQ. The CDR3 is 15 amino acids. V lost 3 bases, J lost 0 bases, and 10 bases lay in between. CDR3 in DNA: TGCGCCAGCAGCTCCGGGCCCAGCTCCTACAATGAGCAGTTCTTC. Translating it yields CASSSGPSSYNEQFF.

CDR3 residues: CASSFWGFAEAFF. DNA of the CDR3: TGTGCCAGCAGTTTTTGGGGTTTCGCTGAAGCTTTCTTT. This chain joins TRBV27 and TRBJ1-1; no reliable D call. The length of the CDR3 is 13 residues. Trimming took 3 bases from V and 6 from J, leaving 11 bases between them. Looked up from germline, CDR1 is MNHEY and CDR2 is SMNVEV (reference sequence).

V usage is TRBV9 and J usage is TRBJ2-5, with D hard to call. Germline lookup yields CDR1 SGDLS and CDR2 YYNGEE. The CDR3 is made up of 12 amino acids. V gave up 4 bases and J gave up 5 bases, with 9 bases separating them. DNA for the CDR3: TGTGCCAGCAGCATAGAAGGGGAGACCCAGTACTTC. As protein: CASSIEGETQYF.

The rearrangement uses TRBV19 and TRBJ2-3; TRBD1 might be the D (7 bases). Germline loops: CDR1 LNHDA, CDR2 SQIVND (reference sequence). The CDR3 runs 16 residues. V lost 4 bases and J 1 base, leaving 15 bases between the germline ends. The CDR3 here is CASSTGATGGTDTQYF. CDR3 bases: TGTGCCAGTAGTACGGGGGCAACAGGGGGCACAGATACGCAGTATTTT. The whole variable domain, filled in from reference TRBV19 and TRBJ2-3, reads DGGITQSPKYLFRKEGQNVTLSCEQNLNHDAMYWYRQDPGQGLRLIYYSQIVNDFQKGDIAEGYSVSREKKESFPLTVTSAQKNPTAFYLCASSTGATGGTDTQYFGPGTRLTVL.

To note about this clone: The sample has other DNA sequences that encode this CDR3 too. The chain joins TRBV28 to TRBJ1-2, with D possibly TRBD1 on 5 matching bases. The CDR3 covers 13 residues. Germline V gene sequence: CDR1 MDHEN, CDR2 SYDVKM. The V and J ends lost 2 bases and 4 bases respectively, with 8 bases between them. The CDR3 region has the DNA TGTGCCAGCAGTTTACAGGGCCCCTATGGCTACACCTTC. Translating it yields CASSLQGPYGYTF.

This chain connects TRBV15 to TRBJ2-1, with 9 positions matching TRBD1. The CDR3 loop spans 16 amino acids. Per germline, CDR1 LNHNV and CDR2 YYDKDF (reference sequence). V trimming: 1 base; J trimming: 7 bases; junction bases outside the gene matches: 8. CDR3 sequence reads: CATSRGMGQGMNEQFF. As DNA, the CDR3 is TGTGCCACCAGCAGAGGTATGGGACAGGGTATGAATGAGCAGTTCTTC.

CDR3 loop: CASSTLAGDNTGELFF. CDR3 nucleotides: TGTGCCAGCAGTACCTTAGCGGGAGACAACACCGGGGAGCTGTTTTTT. The V gene is TRBV28, the J gene TRBJ2-2; 9 nucleotides line up with TRBD2. After removal of 5 bases from V and 2 bases from J, the junction contained 6 bases not matched to a gene. From germline, CDR1 is MDHEN and CDR2 SYDVKM. This CDR3 spans 16 amino acids.

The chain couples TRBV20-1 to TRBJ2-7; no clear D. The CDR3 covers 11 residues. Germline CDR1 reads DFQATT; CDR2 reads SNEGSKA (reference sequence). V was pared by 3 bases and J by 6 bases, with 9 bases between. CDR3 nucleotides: TGCAGTGCTAGCTATAGTCGCGAGCAGTACTTC. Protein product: CSASYSREQYF.

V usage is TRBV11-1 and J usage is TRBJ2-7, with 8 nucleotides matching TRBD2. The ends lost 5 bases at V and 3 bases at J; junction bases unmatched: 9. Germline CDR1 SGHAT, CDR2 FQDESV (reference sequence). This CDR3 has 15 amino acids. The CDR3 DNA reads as TGTGCCAGCAGCACCCCGGTAGCGGGAATCTACGAGCAGTACTTC. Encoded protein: CASSTPVAGIYEQYF.

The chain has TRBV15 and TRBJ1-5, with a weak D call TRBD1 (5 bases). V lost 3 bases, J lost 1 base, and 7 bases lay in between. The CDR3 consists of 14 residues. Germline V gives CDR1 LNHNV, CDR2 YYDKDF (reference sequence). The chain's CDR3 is CATSRGRSNQPQHF. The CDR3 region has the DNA TGTGCCACCAGCAGGGGGCGAAGCAATCAGCCCCAGCATTTT.

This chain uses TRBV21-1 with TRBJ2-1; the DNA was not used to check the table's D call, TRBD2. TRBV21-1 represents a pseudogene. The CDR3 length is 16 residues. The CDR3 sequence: CASSEPAGDPPREQFF. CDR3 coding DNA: TGTGCCAGCAGCGAGCCGGCGGGAGACCCCCCGAGGGAGCAGTTCTTC.

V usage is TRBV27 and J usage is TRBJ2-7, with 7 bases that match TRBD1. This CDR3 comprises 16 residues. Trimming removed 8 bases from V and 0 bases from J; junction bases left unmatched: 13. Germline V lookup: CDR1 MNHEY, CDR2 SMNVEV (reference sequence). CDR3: CASGRRQGRISYEQYF. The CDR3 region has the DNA TGTGCCAGCGGCCGAAGACAGGGCCGAATCTCCTACGAGCAGTACTTC.

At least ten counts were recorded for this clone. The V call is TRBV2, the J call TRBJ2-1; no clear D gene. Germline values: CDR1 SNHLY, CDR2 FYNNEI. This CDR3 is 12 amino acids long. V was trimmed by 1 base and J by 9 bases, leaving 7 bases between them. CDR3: CASSEELAEQFF. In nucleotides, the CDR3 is TGTGCCAGCAGTGAAGAGCTTGCTGAGCAGTTCTTC.